This T cell receptor beta chain was recorded in a study of Graves' ophthalmopathy and Graves' hyperthyroidism. Reliance was placed on clinical symptoms, serum thyroxine, TRAb, thyroid ultrasound and orbital computed tomography for diagnosis. Using RNA transcripts, the TCR beta CDR3 regions were amplified. HTBI primers were used in a first-round RT-PCR, which preceded a second-round multiplex PCR. Each CDR3 protein is one row after TCRdb ran MiXCR on the multiplex PCR reads. The sample includes 45,000 to 60,000 distinct CDR3 sequences, approximately 45% of them seen just once. The CDR3 consists of 16 residues. The J segment lost 4 bases and the V segment lost 8 bases, leaving 14 bases of the junction unmatched. Germline V gene lookup returns CDR1 MDHEN and CDR2 SYDVKM.

The chain employs TRBV28 and TRBJ2-7, with 10 bases identical to TRBD2. Specimen: peripheral blood. The sequence was collected from an adult woman with Graves' ophthalmopathy. CDR3 in DNA: TGTGCCAGCTCACCACAGCCTAGCGGGAGTTTGTACGAGCAGTACTTC. Translation gives CASSPQPSGSLYEQYF.